This TCR beta chain was profiled in a study of blood T cell repertoires in COVID-19. For the study at large: The study drew acute and convalescent COVID-19 samples from the United States, Italy and Spain. PBMCs, B-cell-depleted T cells, or T cells provided the cDNA or gDNA that made up the material.

Original analysis: Reference gene primer amplification gave nucleated cell count estimates. Some clones are missing from TCRdb's copy, which holds only in-frame ones; the method was immunoSEQ multiplex PCR. The V and J calls and clone size were taken over from that table, and D and trimming were inferred from the DNA. The repertoire has approximately 220,000 clones, about 86% of them found once; the top ten carry 3%. The CDR3 is made up of 15 amino acids. V shed 0 bases, J shed 2 bases, and the junction held 1 base outside the gene matches. The germline CDR1 and CDR2 sequences are SGHNT and YYREEE (reference sequence).

The specimen sequenced was peripheral blood. The sequence came from a woman aged 30 to 39 who had recovered from COVID-19. The chain joins TRBV5-4 to TRBJ2-1; TRBD2 matches 8 bases. The CDR3 DNA follows: TGTGCCAGCAGCTTGGCGACTAGCGCCTACAATGAGCAGTTCTTC. The encoded protein is CASSLATSAYNEQFF.